Listed below are T cell receptor beta chains from one sample, sequenced in a study of CD8 T cells in Susac syndrome. One entry per CDR3 protein results from TCRdb running MiXCR on the immunoSEQ multiplex PCR reads. The top ten clones hold under 0.15% of a sample with more than 150,000 distinct CDR3 sequences, 90% to 95% of them seen once. Sequenced: CD4+ T cells from PBMCs. These receptors were obtained from a human donor in good health. The CDR3 runs from the conserved cysteine through the conserved F or W. The order of the fields is V gene, clone size, D gene, J gene, CDR3 DNA, CDR3 protein. D genes are given only for firm matches. The size field is filled for only some rows; it gives once, few, many or a size class.

V: TRBV20-1
size: -
D: -
J: TRBJ2-7
DNA: TGCAGTGCTAGACCACCAGGGCGCTACTACGAGCAGTACTTC
CDR3: CSARPPGRYYEQYF

V: TRBV20-1
size: -
D: -
J: TRBJ1-6
DNA: TGCAGTGCTCCGGCCGGCAGGGGAGCTTCACCCCTCCACTTT
CDR3: CSAPAGRGASPLHF

V: TRBV27
size: -
D: TRBD2
J: TRBJ2-5
DNA: TGTGCCAGCCGACGGGGGGGGCGAGGAGAGACCCAGTACTTC
CDR3: CASRRGGRGETQYF

V: TRBV9
size: -
D: TRBD1
J: TRBJ1-4
DNA: TGTGCCAGCAGCGGACCACGGGACAGTGAAAAACTGTTTTTT
CDR3: CASSGPRDSEKLFF

V: TRBV4-3
size: -
D: -
J: TRBJ1-2
DNA: TGCGCCAGCAGCCAAGAAAGGCAGGGAAATGGCTACACCTTC
CDR3: CASSQERQGNGYTF

V: TRBV9
size: -
D: TRBD2
J: TRBJ2-1
DNA: TGTGCCAGCAGCGTAGATGCGGGGGGGCTCAATGAGCAGTTCTTC
CDR3: CASSVDAGGLNEQFF

V: TRBV30
size: -
D: -
J: TRBJ2-1
DNA: TGTGCCTGGAGTGTACGACCGCACAATGAGCAGTTCTTC
CDR3: CAWSVRPHNEQFF

V: TRBV29-1
size: -
D: -
J: TRBJ2-7
DNA: TGCAGCGTCGGGTCCGGGACCGATACGGCCGAGCAGTACTTC
CDR3: CSVGSGTDTAEQYF

V: TRBV5-1
size: -
D: -
J: TRBJ1-1
DNA: TGCGCCAGCAGCTCGGACGGCTACACTGAAGCTTTCTTT
CDR3: CASSSDGYTEAFF

V: TRBV3-1
size: -
D: -
J: TRBJ2-2
DNA: TGTGCCAGCAGCCAAGGGACGGTCGCGAACACCGGGGAGCTGTTTTTT
CDR3: CASSQGTVANTGELFF

V: TRBV4-3
size: -
D: -
J: TRBJ2-1
DNA: TGCGCCAGCAGCCAAAACTCCCCGTTTGGCGATGAGCAGTTCTTC
CDR3: CASSQNSPFGDEQFF

V: TRBV30
size: -
D: -
J: TRBJ2-1
DNA: TGTGCCTGGAGTGCCGGGACCGGGAACCAGTTCTTC
CDR3: CAWSAGTGNQFF

V: TRBV29-1
size: -
D: -
J: TRBJ1-3
DNA: TGCAGCGTTGAGAGAGCCTCTGGAAACACCATATATTTT
CDR3: CSVERASGNTIYF

V: TRBV5-6
size: -
D: TRBD1
J: TRBJ2-7
DNA: TGTGCCAGCAGCTCGACAGGGGGACACGAGCAGTACTTC
CDR3: CASSSTGGHEQYF

V: TRBV4-2
size: -
D: TRBD2
J: TRBJ2-3
DNA: TGTGCCAGCAGCCAAGATCCTAGCGGGGGTACTAGCACAGATACGCAGTATTTT
CDR3: CASSQDPSGGTSTDTQYF

V: TRBV24-1
size: -
D: TRBD1
J: TRBJ2-1
DNA: TGTGCCACCAGTGAGACAGGGGGGGTGGACAATGAGCAGTTCTTC
CDR3: CATSETGGVDNEQFF

V: TRBV20-1
size: once
D: TRBD1
J: TRBJ2-7
DNA: TGCAGTGCCGATCCCGGACAGGGTGCTTTCGAGCAGTACTTC
CDR3: CSADPGQGAFEQYF

V: TRBV7-2
size: -
D: -
J: TRBJ2-7
DNA: TGTGCCAGCAGCTCACAGGGTTGGAACGAGCAGTACTTC
CDR3: CASSSQGWNEQYF

V: TRBV28
size: -
D: -
J: TRBJ2-3
DNA: TGTGCCAGCAGTTCCCCCTCGGGCGGGACTAGCACAGATACGCAGTATTTT
CDR3: CASSSPSGGTSTDTQYF

V: TRBV10-3
size: once
D: -
J: TRBJ1-1
DNA: TGTGCCATCAGGAGACAGGTGGCGGACACTGAAGCTTTCTTT
CDR3: CAIRRQVADTEAFF

V: TRBV20-1
size: -
D: TRBD1
J: TRBJ2-7
DNA: TGCAGTGCTATAAGGACAGGGACACGCGAGCAGTACTTC
CDR3: CSAIRTGTREQYF

V: TRBV25-1
size: -
D: -
J: TRBJ1-2
DNA: TGTGCCAGCAGTGAACCCCGACAGGACTATGGCTACACCTTC
CDR3: CASSEPRQDYGYTF